This T cell receptor (beta chain) is drawn from a study of cytomegalovirus exposure and HLA in healthy donors. General study findings and limits: CMV serostatus was the sole immune exposure information available.

PCR primers comprised 60 Vbeta and 13 Jbeta primers. Clones were read by immunoSEQ multiplex PCR, and TCRdb kept only the in-frame ones, dropping some. The sample lists roughly 160,000 clones, roughly 84% seen once, with around 0.96% in the top ten. This CDR3 is built from 16 residues. Trimming stripped 1 base from V and 5 bases from J, with 14 bases between. Germline assignment: CDR1 LGHNA and CDR2 YSLEER. Comments on this clone: Its antigen is unidentified.

This clonotype originated in a man between 25 and 39 years old in good health and CMV-seronegative. The sample taken for sequencing was PBMCs. The chain employs TRBV4-3 and TRBJ1-4; possible D gene TRBD1, 6 bases. CDR3: CASSQAPGQINEKLFF. The CDR3 DNA is TGCGCCAGCAGCCAAGCCCCCGGACAGATAAATGAAAAACTGTTTTTT.